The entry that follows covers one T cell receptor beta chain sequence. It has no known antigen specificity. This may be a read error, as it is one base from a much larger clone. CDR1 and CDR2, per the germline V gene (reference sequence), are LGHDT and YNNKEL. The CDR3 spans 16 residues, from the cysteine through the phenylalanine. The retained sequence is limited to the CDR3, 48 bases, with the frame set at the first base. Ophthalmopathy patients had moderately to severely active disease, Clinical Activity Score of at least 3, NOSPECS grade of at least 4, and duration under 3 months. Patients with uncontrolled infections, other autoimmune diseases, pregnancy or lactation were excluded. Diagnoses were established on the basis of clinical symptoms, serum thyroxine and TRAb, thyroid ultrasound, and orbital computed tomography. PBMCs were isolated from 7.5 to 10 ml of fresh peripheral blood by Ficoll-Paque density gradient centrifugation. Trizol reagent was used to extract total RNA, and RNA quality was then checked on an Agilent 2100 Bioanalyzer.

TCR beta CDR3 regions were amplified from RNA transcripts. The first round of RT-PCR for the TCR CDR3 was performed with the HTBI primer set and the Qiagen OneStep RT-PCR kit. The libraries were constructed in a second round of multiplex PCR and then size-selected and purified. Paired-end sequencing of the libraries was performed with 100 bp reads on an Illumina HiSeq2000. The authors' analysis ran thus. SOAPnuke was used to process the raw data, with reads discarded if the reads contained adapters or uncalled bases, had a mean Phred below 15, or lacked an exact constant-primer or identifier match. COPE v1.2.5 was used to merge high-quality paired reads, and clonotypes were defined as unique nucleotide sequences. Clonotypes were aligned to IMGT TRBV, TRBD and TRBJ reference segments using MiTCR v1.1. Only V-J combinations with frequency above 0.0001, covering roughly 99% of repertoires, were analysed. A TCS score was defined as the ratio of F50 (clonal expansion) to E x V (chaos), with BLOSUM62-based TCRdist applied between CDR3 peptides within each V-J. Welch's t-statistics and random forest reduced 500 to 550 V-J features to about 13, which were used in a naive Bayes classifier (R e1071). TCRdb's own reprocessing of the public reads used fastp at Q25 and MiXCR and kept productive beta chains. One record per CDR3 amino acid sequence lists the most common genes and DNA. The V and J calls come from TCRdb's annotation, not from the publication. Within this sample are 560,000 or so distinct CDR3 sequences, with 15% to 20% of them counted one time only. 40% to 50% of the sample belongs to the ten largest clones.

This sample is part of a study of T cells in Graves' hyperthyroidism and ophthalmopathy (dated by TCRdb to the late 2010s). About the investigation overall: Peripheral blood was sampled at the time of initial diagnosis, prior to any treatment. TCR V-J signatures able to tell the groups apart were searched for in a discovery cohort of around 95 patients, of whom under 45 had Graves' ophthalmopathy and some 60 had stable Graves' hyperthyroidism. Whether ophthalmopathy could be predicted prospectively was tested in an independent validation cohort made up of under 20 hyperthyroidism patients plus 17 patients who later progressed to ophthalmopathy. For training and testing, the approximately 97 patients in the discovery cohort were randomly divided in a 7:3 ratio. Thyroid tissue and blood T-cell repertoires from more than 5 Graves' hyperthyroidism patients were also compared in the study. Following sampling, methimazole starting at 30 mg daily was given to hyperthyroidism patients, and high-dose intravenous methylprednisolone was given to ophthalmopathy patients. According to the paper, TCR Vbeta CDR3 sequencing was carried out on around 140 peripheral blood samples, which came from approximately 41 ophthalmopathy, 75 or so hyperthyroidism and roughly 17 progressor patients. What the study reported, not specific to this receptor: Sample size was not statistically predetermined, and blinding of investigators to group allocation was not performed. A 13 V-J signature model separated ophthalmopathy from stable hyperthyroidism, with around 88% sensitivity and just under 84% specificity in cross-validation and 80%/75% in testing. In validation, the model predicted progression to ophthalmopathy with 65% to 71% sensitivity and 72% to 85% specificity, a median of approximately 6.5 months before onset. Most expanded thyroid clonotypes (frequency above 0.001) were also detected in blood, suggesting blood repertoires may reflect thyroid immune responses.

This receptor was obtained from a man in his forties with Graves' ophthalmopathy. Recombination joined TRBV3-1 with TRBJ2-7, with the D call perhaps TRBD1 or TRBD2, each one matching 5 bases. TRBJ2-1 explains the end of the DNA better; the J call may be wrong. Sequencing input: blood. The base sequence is TGTGCCAGCAGCCAAGATGGCGCAGGGAGCTCCTACGAGCAGTTCTTC. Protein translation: CASSQDGAGSSYEQFF.